These 5 T cell receptor beta chains share one sample of origin, sequenced in a study of T cells in Graves' hyperthyroidism and ophthalmopathy. The TCR beta CDR3 regions underwent amplification using RNA transcripts as the source. HTBI primers were the set used in a first-round RT-PCR of the TCR CDR3. TCRdb redid the calling of the multiplex PCR reads with MiXCR, one entry per CDR3 protein. In the table there are more than 500,000 distinct CDR3 sequences, around 16% of which are singletons. Material for sequencing was blood. These receptors originate from a woman under 40 with Graves' ophthalmopathy.

V usage is TRBV19 and J usage is TRBJ1-5, with TRBD1 as a possible D gene (5 bases). Germline V gene sequence: CDR1 LNHDA, CDR2 SQIVND (reference sequence). This CDR3 has 15 residues. V lost 1 base and J 4 bases, leaving 11 bases between the germline ends. CDR3 amino acids: CASSIGAGWNQPQHF. CDR3 bases: TGTGCCAGTAGTATAGGTGCAGGGTGGAATCAGCCCCAGCATTTT.

The chain links TRBV20-1 to TRBJ2-1; 7 bases agree with TRBD2. V trimming: 4 bases; J trimming: 10 bases; junction bases outside the gene matches: 4. CDR1 and CDR2 from the germline V gene are DFQATT and SNEGSKA (reference sequence). This CDR3 is built from 11 residues. The CDR3 coding sequence is TGCAGTGCTAACGTAGCGGGCGAGCAGTTCTTC. Amino acids: CSANVAGEQFF.

At least ten counts were recorded for this clonotype. The CDR3, as DNA: TGCGCCAGCAGCCAAAACGGACAGGTTGTCTACGAGCAGTACTTC. Translation gives CASSQNGQVVYEQYF. V gene TRBV4-1 combines with J gene TRBJ2-7, with TRBD1 identical over 7 bases. Looked up from germline, CDR1 is MGHRA and CDR2 is YSYEKL. The CDR3 has 15 amino acids. The V gene end was trimmed by 2 bases and the J gene end by 3 bases; junction bases not matched to a gene: 7.

The V gene is TRBV24-1, the J gene TRBJ2-1, with D possibly being TRBD2 (6 bases). Germline CDR1 KGHDR, CDR2 SFDVKD. Trimming took off 3 bases at V and 4 bases at J, with 24 bases between the two ends. This CDR3 comprises 19 residues. The CDR3 here is CATSDGSGPGIILYNEQFF. The CDR3 region has the DNA TGTGCCACCAGTGATGGGAGCGGGCCTGGTATTATTTTGTACAATGAGCAGTTCTTC.

This clonotype showed up many times. The chain uses TRBV11-3 and TRBJ2-3; 9 nucleotides match TRBD2. V lost 5 bases to trimming and J lost 6 bases; unmatched junction nucleotides: 9. CDR3 length: 15 residues. In germline, CDR1 is SGHNT, CDR2 YENEEA. As DNA, the CDR3 is TGTGCCAGCAGCCCAAATAGCGGGAGATTTGATACGCAGTATTTT. Protein: CASSPNSGRFDTQYF.